This entry features one TCR beta chain sequence. The antigen is unknown. Between the trimmed V and J ends, which lost 4 bases and 8 bases, there was a span of 17 bases. CDR3 length: 14 amino acids. The V gene's germline CDR1 is LGHNA and CDR2 YSLEER. Making use of molecular barcodes, quantitative 5'-RACE generated TCR beta libraries. TCRdb redid the calling of the 5' RACE reads with MiXCR, one entry per CDR3 protein. The table shows about 140,000 distinct CDR3 sequences, with 7% to 10% occurring only once. These data originate in a study of CD8 T cells in ankylosing spondylitis. Points from the study as a whole: Reported data indicate significant enrichment of disease-linked clones within matched ankylosing spondylitis synovial fluid. Past research had described some motif variants in reactive arthritis synovial fluid and blood.

This sequence originates from a male donor with ankylosing spondylitis. Sequencing was performed on synovial fluid, either unsorted or a sorted T cell fraction (not recorded which). The chain is built from TRBV4-3 and TRBJ1-2, with D maybe TRBD1 (5 bases). The DNA of the CDR3 is TGCGCCAGCAGCCCCCGCTGGACAAGAGGAGGCTACACCTTC. Translation gives CASSPRWTRGGYTF.